What follows are 29 T cell receptor beta chains derived from one specimen sequenced in a study of T cells in Graves' hyperthyroidism and ophthalmopathy. The CDR3 regions of TCR beta were amplified from RNA transcripts. An initial round of RT-PCR targeting the TCR CDR3 relied on the HTBI primer set. TCRdb reprocessed the multiplex PCR reads with MiXCR, giving one entry per CDR3 protein. The sample lists approximately 330,000 distinct CDR3 sequences, 21% occurring once. Sequencing used blood. The receptors come from a woman aged 50 to 60 with Graves' hyperthyroidism.

This clonotype was counted a few times. The chain couples TRBV10-3 to TRBJ1-2; 8 bases align to TRBD1. V dropped 2 bases and J dropped 1; count of bases not matched to a gene: 3. The CDR3 runs 15 residues. Germline V gene data show CDR1 as ENHRY and CDR2 as SYGVKD. The CDR3 DNA reads as TGTGCCATCAGTGAGGGACAGGGCGGTAACTATGGCTACACCTTC. This codes for CAISEGQGGNYGYTF.

This clonotype showed up just once. The rearrangement links TRBV28 to TRBJ2-2, with 11 bases lining up with TRBD2. V trimming: 8 bases; J trimming: 0 bases; junction bases outside the gene matches: 2. Per the germline V gene, CDR1 is MDHEN and CDR2 is SYDVKM. The CDR3 spans 15 residues. The CDR3 region is CASRSGGANTGELFF. The CDR3 nucleotides read TGTGCCAGCCGTAGCGGGGGGGCGAACACCGGGGAGCTGTTTTTT.

This clonotype was seen at least ten times. The chain recombines TRBV20-1 with TRBJ2-1, with D uncertain. The CDR3 has 11 amino acids. Germline values: CDR1 DFQATT, CDR2 SNEGSKA (reference sequence). V was pared by 5 bases and J by 5 bases, with 7 bases between. The CDR3 DNA sequence: TGCAGTGCTCCTGGAAACAATGAGCAGTTCTTC. Encoded protein: CSAPGNNEQFF.

The chain joins TRBV6-5 to TRBJ2-5, with D perhaps matching TRBD1 (5 bases). CDR3 length equals 16 residues. V lost 0 bases and J 5 bases, leaving 16 bases between the germline ends. Per germline, CDR1 MNHEY and CDR2 SVGAGI. In DNA, the CDR3 is TGTGCCAGCAGTTACTCGAATCGGGTGGGGCTTGAGACCCAGTACTTC. Translation gives CASSYSNRVGLETQYF.

The chain couples TRBV7-2 to TRBJ2-4; 7 bases fit TRBD2. J lost 8 bases, V lost 5 bases, and 9 bases had no gene match. Germline CDR1 SGHTA, CDR2 FQGNSA. The CDR3 length is 14 residues. The CDR3 DNA reads as TGTGCCAGCAGCCCCGATCGCGGGAGTGACATTCAGTACTTC. This sequence encodes CASSPDRGSDIQYF.

The chain combines TRBV2 with TRBJ1-1; 7 bases are a match to TRBD1. The CDR3 runs to 14 residues. CDR1 and CDR2 from the germline V gene are SNHLY and FYNNEI. The V and J ends lost 4 bases and 0 bases, in that order; junction bases with no gene match: 2. CDR3 loop: CASSAGQVNTEAFF. The CDR3 DNA reads as TGTGCCAGCAGTGCAGGACAGGTGAACACTGAAGCTTTCTTT.

This chain connects TRBV5-8 to TRBJ1-4; 8 positions agree with TRBD1. CDR3 length: 15 amino acids. Germline assignment: CDR1 SGHTS and CDR2 YDEGEE. The V and J ends lost 4 bases and 5 bases, in that order; junction bases with no gene match: 7. The CDR3 loop reads CASSAPGQENEKLFF. DNA for the CDR3: TGTGCCAGCAGCGCGCCGGGACAGGAGAATGAAAAACTGTTTTTT. The full variable domain, rest sourced from reference TRBV5-8 and TRBJ1-4, is EAGVTQSPTHLIKTRGQQATLRCSPISGHTSVYWYQQALGLGLQFLLWYDEGEERNRGNFPPRFSGRQFPNYSSELNVNALELEDSALYLCASSAPGQENEKLFFGSGTQLSVL.

The chain uses TRBV2 and TRBJ1-6; a possible D gene is TRBD1 (5 bases). V was clipped by 4 bases and J by 7 bases, with 5 bases between them. The CDR3 totals 12 residues. Germline-derived CDR1 and CDR2 are SNHLY and FYNNEI. CDR3 DNA sequence: TGTGCCAGCAGTGGACAGAATTCACCCCTCCACTTT. This translates into CASSGQNSPLHF.

For the CDR3, the DNA is TGTGCCAGCAGCCAAGAAGCGGGCATTGGAGCCAATAACTATGGCTACACCTTC. It yields the protein CASSQEAGIGANNYGYTF. The chain is built from TRBV4-2 and TRBJ1-2; no clear D. The V end was cut by 0 bases, the J end by 1 base, with 18 bases between. The CDR3 length is 18 residues. Germline loops: CDR1 LGHNA, CDR2 YNFKEQ.

This clonotype was counted between two and nine times. DNA of the CDR3: TGTGCCAGCAGTTTGCGCGGTGGGTCAGATACGCAGTATTTT. This gives the protein CASSLRGGSDTQYF. The chain uses TRBV6-1 and TRBJ2-3; the D is unclear. Germline CDR1 reads MNHNS; CDR2 reads SASEGT. Trimming stripped 5 bases from V and 4 bases from J, with 13 bases between. This CDR3 region has 14 residues.

V usage is TRBV5-4 and J usage is TRBJ1-1, with D uncertain. This CDR3 contains 17 residues. From germline, CDR1 is SGHNT and CDR2 YYREEE (reference sequence). V dropped 0 bases and J dropped 1 base, with 16 bases sitting between them. CDR3 sequence: CASSLGGNLGGNTEAFF. The CDR3 nucleotides are TGTGCCAGCAGCTTGGGGGGTAATCTGGGTGGGAACACTGAAGCTTTCTTT.

This clonotype occurred many times. The junction and the germline gene differ at one end; a read error may be behind it. V and J are TRBV7-7 and TRBJ2-7, with 10 bases matching TRBD1. CDR3 length equals 13 residues. Germline lookup yields CDR1 SSHAT and CDR2 FNYEAQ (reference sequence). CDR3 amino acids: CASSRGQGFEQYF. The DNA for the CDR3 is TGTGCTAGCAGCCGGGGACAGGGGTTCGAGCAGTACTTC.

This clonotype was recorded many times. J is TRBJ1-5 and V is TRBV3-1; possible D gene TRBD1, 5 bases. The length of the CDR3 is 16 residues. Germline assignment: CDR1 LGHDT and CDR2 YNNKEL (reference sequence). The V and J ends lost 2 bases and 7 bases respectively, with 18 bases between them. As DNA, the CDR3 is TGTGCCAGCAGCCAAAACCCCGGGGGTATTGCCCAGCCCCAGCATTTT. It encodes CASSQNPGGIAQPQHF. Full variable domain (missing parts from reference TRBV3-1 and TRBJ1-5): DTAVSQTPKYLVTQMGNDKSIKCEQNLGHDTMYWYKQDSKKFLKIMFSYNNKELIINETVPNRFSPKSPDKAHLNLHINSLELGDSAVYFCASSQNPGGIAQPQHFGDGTRLSIL.

The rearrangement links TRBV6-5 to TRBJ2-2, with 9 bases identical to TRBD2. The CDR3 is 16 residues long. Germline CDR1 and CDR2: MNHEY and SVGAGI. Unmatched junction bases numbered 5, after V lost 2 bases and J lost 4 bases. The CDR3 sequence: CASSYRVAGATGELFF. CDR3 DNA: TGTGCCAGCAGTTACAGGGTAGCGGGAGCCACCGGGGAGCTGTTTTTT.

This clonotype was observed a few times. This chain uses TRBV19 with TRBJ1-3; 11 bases are shared with TRBD1. The CDR3 has 15 amino acids. Germline-derived CDR1 and CDR2 are LNHDA and SQIVND (reference sequence). The V segment lost 6 bases and the J segment 4 bases; nucleotides outside the gene matches: 5. CDR3 DNA sequence: TGTGCCAGTAGCCCAGGGACAGGGGGAGGAAACACCATATATTTT. Residues: CASSPGTGGGNTIYF.

The gene calls are TRBV6-4 and TRBJ2-3; D remains ambiguous. Germline V gene lookup returns CDR1 MRHNA and CDR2 SNTAGT. Trimming left V 4 bases short and J 3 bases short, with 11 bases between. This CDR3 is 14 amino acids long. For the CDR3, the DNA is TGTGCCAGCAGTGCGGTAGCCCAAACAGATACGCAGTATTTT. Amino acid sequence: CASSAVAQTDTQYF.

The table lists this clonotype with a few counts. The V call is TRBV7-6, the J call TRBJ2-5; D unclear. The CDR3 is 15 amino acids. V was pared by 5 bases and J by 2 bases, with 15 bases between. CDR1 SGHVS and CDR2 FNYEAQ come from the germline V gene. CDR3 protein: CASSDLVWGQETQYF. Here the CDR3 DNA reads TGTGCCAGCAGCGATCTCGTATGGGGACAAGAGACCCAGTACTTC.

This clonotype was counted at least ten times. Just one base apart from a much larger clone, this may be a read error. The chain has TRBV7-3 and TRBJ2-7; the D gene is possibly TRBD2 (6 bases). This CDR3 comprises 15 residues. The V gene's germline CDR1 is SGHTA and CDR2 FQGTGA. The V gene lost 5 bases and the J gene lost 3 bases, with 17 bases spanning the gap. CDR3 sequence reads: CASSPVVAEFYEQYF. The CDR3 DNA follows: TGTGCCAGCAGCCCCGTCGTAGCGGAGTTCTACGAGCAGTACTTC.

In its sample, this clonotype was seen many times. The genes are TRBV12-3 or TRBV12-4 and TRBJ2-2; 7 nucleotides match TRBD1. V shed 4 bases and J 5 bases; nucleotides not matched to a gene: 7. The CDR3 contains 15 residues. The CDR3 DNA reads as TGTGCCAGCAGTTCCCCACGACAGGGTACCGGGGAGCTGTTTTTT. This gives the protein CASSSPRQGTGELFF.

About this clonotype: With a much larger clone just one base away, this may be a read error. The CDR3 coding sequence is TGTGCCGGCAGTAGAAGACAGGGTAAAGGCTACACCTTC. Translation: CAGSRRQGKGYTF. This chain joins TRBV6-2 or TRBV6-3 and TRBJ1-2; 7 nucleotides line up with TRBD1. The CDR3 consists of 13 residues. Germline V gene data show CDR1 as MNHEY and CDR2 as SVGEGT.

The chain employs TRBV11-1 and TRBJ2-5; 8 nucleotides align to TRBD2. From germline, CDR1 is SGHAT and CDR2 FQDESV (reference sequence). The ends lost 4 bases at V and 4 bases at J; junction bases unmatched: 8. The CDR3 length is 15 residues. CDR3 DNA sequence: TGTGCCAGCAGCTGGGGGGACGGGGGGGGAGAGACCCAGTACTTC. Its translation is CASSWGDGGGETQYF.

At least ten counts were recorded for this clonotype. This chain links TRBV6-1 with TRBJ2-3; maybe TRBD2 (6 bases). The V gene's germline CDR1 is MNHNS and CDR2 SASEGT. This CDR3 is built from 13 residues. V gave up 8 bases and J gave up 1 base, with 10 bases separating them. CDR3 residues: CASGGRGTDTQYF. The CDR3, as DNA: TGTGCCAGCGGGGGGAGAGGCACAGATACGCAGTATTTT.

A remark on this clonotype: One junction end does not reproduce the germline sequence, and a read error may be involved. J is TRBJ1-5 and V is TRBV2; D gene unclear. CDR1 is SNHLY and CDR2 is FYNNEI in the germline V gene. CDR3 length: 15 residues. DNA of the CDR3: TGTGCCAGCAAATGGTCGGGGTATAGCAATCGGCCCCAGCATTTT. Translating it yields CASKWSGYSNRPQHF.

This clonotype was seen only once. The CDR3 sequence is CASSSPGQHRNTIYF. The CDR3 DNA reads TGTGCCAGCAGCTCACCGGGACAGCACCGAAACACCATATATTTT. This rearrangement joins TRBV7-8 to TRBJ1-3; 7 nucleotides match TRBD1. Looked up from germline, CDR1 is SGHVS and CDR2 is FQNEAQ. Trimming at V came to 4 bases and at J to 5 bases, leaving 8 bases not matched to a gene. The CDR3 sequence is 15 residues long.

This clonotype was detected ten times or more. The chain carries TRBV3-1 and TRBJ2-7, with a tentative D call TRBD2 (6 bases). The CDR3 is made up of 14 amino acids. CDR1 and CDR2 from the germline V gene are LGHDT and YNNKEL (reference sequence). V was clipped by 8 bases and J by 2 bases, with 16 bases between them. The CDR3 DNA is TGTGCCAGCCGGGCGGGACCCCCTACCTACGAGCAGTACTTC. Translating gives CASRAGPPTYEQYF.

This sequence joins TRBV5-1 and TRBJ1-1; 9 positions agree with TRBD1. The CDR3 runs to 15 residues. Trimming took 3 bases from V and 5 from J; bases not matched to a gene: 8. CDR1 SGHRS and CDR2 YFSETQ come from the germline V gene. The CDR3 here is CASSSTTGGRTEAFF. The CDR3 nucleotides read TGCGCCAGCAGCTCTACAACAGGGGGCCGGACTGAAGCTTTCTTT.

This clonotype was found once. The chain links TRBV24-1 to TRBJ2-2; D ambiguous. V was clipped by 4 bases and J by 0 bases, with 14 bases between them. Per the germline V gene, CDR1 is KGHDR and CDR2 is SFDVKD. CDR3 length: 17 residues. CDR3 coding DNA: TGTGCCACCAGTGAGTTGCAAGGCAGTACGAACACCGGGGAGCTGTTTTTT. This codes for CATSELQGSTNTGELFF.

In this sample, this clonotype turned up a few times. The chain carries TRBV20-1 and TRBJ2-7, with D possibly matching TRBD2 (5 bases). CDR3 size: 14 residues. V was trimmed by 6 bases and J by 5 bases, leaving 20 bases between them. CDR1 is DFQATT, CDR2 SNEGSKA, per germline (reference sequence). The chain's CDR3 is CSARVPASRDEQYF. In DNA, the CDR3 is TGCAGTGCGAGGGTCCCAGCGTCCCGGGACGAGCAGTACTTC.

This clonotype was seen ten or more times. V and J are TRBV20-1 and TRBJ1-2, with TRBD1 matching over 10 bases. This CDR3 contains 15 residues. Germline assignment: CDR1 DFQATT and CDR2 SNEGSKA (reference sequence). The V and J ends lost 3 bases and 4 bases, in that order; junction bases with no gene match: 8. As DNA, the CDR3 is TGCAGTGCTAGGGGACAGGGGAACCCGACCTATGGCTACACCTTC. Its translation is CSARGQGNPTYGYTF.